This T cell receptor (beta chain) was obtained from a study of blood T cell repertoires in COVID-19. Whole-study context: The analysed material was cDNA or gDNA that came from T cells, B-cell-depleted T cells, or PBMCs.

Trimming took 6 bases from V and 3 from J, leaving 12 bases between them. The length of the CDR3 is 13 residues. From germline, CDR1 is SNHLY and CDR2 FYNNEI. Data came from immunoSEQ multiplex PCR; TCRdb stores just in-frame clones and leaves some out. The sample contains 85,000 to 90,000 clones, 85% to 95% of which appear only once. The sequenced material came from peripheral blood. The genes are TRBV2 and TRBJ2-7; the D gene is possibly TRBD1 (5 bases). This sequence originates from a human donor with active COVID-19. The donor label of this sample is uncertain. CDR3 coding DNA: TGTGCCAGCAGGTCAGGGAACCTCTACGAGCAGTACTTC. Protein: CASRSGNLYEQYF. Supplemented by reference TRBV2 and TRBJ2-7, the full variable domain reads EPEVTQTPSHQVTQMGQEVILRCVPISNHLYFYWYRQILGQKVEFLVSFYNNEISEKSEIFDDQFSVERPDGSNFTLKIRSTKLEDSAMYFCASRSGNLYEQYFGPGTRLTVT.